A single sample is the source of the 16 T cell receptor beta chains below, sequenced in a study of Graves' ophthalmopathy and Graves' hyperthyroidism. Amplified TCR beta CDR3 regions were obtained using RNA transcripts as template. First-round RT-PCR employed HTBI primers, with a second-round multiplex PCR after it. TCRdb reprocessed the multiplex PCR reads with MiXCR, giving one entry per CDR3 protein. The data hold 200,000 to 250,000 distinct CDR3 sequences, with approximately 28% observed a single time. The sample consisted of peripheral blood. These receptors were taken from a man in his fifties with Graves' ophthalmopathy.

This clonotype was counted only a few times. This sequence joins TRBV6-4 and TRBJ2-2; D ambiguous. Deletions cut 7 bases from V and 2 bases from J, with 20 bases between. Germline-derived CDR1 and CDR2 are MRHNA and SNTAGT. The CDR3 is 17 residues long. CDR3 in DNA: TGTGCCAGCAACCCCCAGAAGGTCCGACTTAACACCGGGGAGCTGTTTTTT. This sequence encodes CASNPQKVRLNTGELFF.

This clonotype has ten or more counts. DNA of the CDR3: TGTGCCAGCAGTTTAGGGTCCGGGACAGGGGGCTACCCCCTCCACTTT. This translates into CASSLGSGTGGYPLHF. The chain carries TRBV27 and TRBJ1-6, with 12 bases fitting TRBD1. Per the germline V gene, CDR1 is MNHEY and CDR2 is SMNVEV (reference sequence). V lost 2 bases, J lost 13 bases, and 9 bases stayed unmatched. The CDR3 covers 16 residues.

This clonotype showed up many times. The chain is built from TRBV5-1 and TRBJ2-2; 7 positions match TRBD2. CDR3 length equals 14 residues. CDR1 SGHRS and CDR2 YFSETQ come from the germline V gene. V lost 7 bases and J lost 0; bases outside the gene matches: 3. The CDR3 protein is CASGGGANTGELFF. The DNA for the CDR3 is TGCGCCAGCGGGGGGGGAGCGAACACCGGGGAGCTGTTTTTT.

This clonotype was found many times. The J gene is TRBJ2-5, the V gene TRBV29-1; D remains unclear. The CDR3 spans 12 residues. Germline V gene sequence: CDR1 SQVTM, CDR2 ANQGSEA. The germline V and J ends were trimmed by 5 bases and 2 bases, with 9 bases remaining between them. CDR3 DNA sequence: TGCAGCGTTCTTTCCCTTCAAGAGACCCAGTACTTC. Translated: CSVLSLQETQYF. The full variable domain, completed using reference TRBV29-1 and TRBJ2-5, is SAVISQKPSRDICQRGTSLTIQCQVDSQVTMMFWYRQQPGQSLTLIATANQGSEATYESGFVIDKFPISRPNLTFSTLTVSNMSPEDSSIYLCSVLSLQETQYFGPGTRLLVL.

The chain combines TRBV5-1 with TRBJ1-1; tentatively, D is TRBD1 (5 bases). From germline, CDR1 is SGHRS and CDR2 YFSETQ. The CDR3 covers 12 residues. Trimming cost V 0 bases and J 8 bases, with 8 bases left between them. The CDR3 DNA reads TGCGCCAGCAGCTTGGGAGGGGAGGAAGCTTTCTTT. This translates into CASSLGGEEAFF.

The rearrangement joins TRBV12-5 to TRBJ2-2; 7 bases align to TRBD2. Germline V gene lookup returns CDR1 LGHNT and CDR2 FRNRAP. J was trimmed by 7 bases and V by 2 bases; bases with no gene match: 13. The length of the CDR3 is 17 residues. The CDR3 DNA reads TGTGCTAGTGGTTTGAAGCCGGGGCGGGAGTTCTTCGGGGAGCTGTTTTTT. Its translation: CASGLKPGREFFGELFF.

This clonotype was counted ten times or more. In DNA form, the CDR3 reads TGCAGCGCTCAGGAGCCGAACACCGGGGAGCTGTTTTTT. Translation: CSAQEPNTGELFF. The V gene is TRBV29-1, the J gene TRBJ2-2, with D hard to call. V shed 7 bases and J shed 0 bases, with 9 bases lying between them. CDR3 length equals 13 residues. Per the germline V gene, CDR1 is SQVTM and CDR2 is ANQGSEA.

DNA of the CDR3: TGTGCCAGCAGTTTAACAACTCCGAACACCGGGGAGCTGTTTTTT. Its translation is CASSLTTPNTGELFF. The chain couples TRBV27 to TRBJ2-2; D is ambiguous. Looked up from germline, CDR1 is MNHEY and CDR2 is SMNVEV (reference sequence). V lost 2 bases to trimming and J lost 0 bases, with 7 bases between them. The CDR3 contains 15 residues.

The chain carries TRBV6-2 or TRBV6-3 and TRBJ2-7; 10 bases fit TRBD2. Germline-derived CDR1 and CDR2 are MNHEY and SVGEGT. J was trimmed by 2 bases and V by 2 bases; bases with no gene match: 6. This CDR3 is 16 amino acids long. DNA of the CDR3: TGTGCCAGCAGTTACATGCTAGCGGGAGTAACCTACGAGCAGTACTTC. Translated, it gives CASSYMLAGVTYEQYF.

At least ten counts were recorded for this clonotype. The chain is built from TRBV20-1 and TRBJ1-2; D remains ambiguous. The germline CDR1 and CDR2 sequences are DFQATT and SNEGSKA (reference sequence). V lost 6 bases and J lost 0, with 20 bases in between. The CDR3 consists of 16 residues. CDR3 protein: CSAPQTLRVANYGYTF. The CDR3 bases are TGCAGTGCCCCCCAAACCCTGAGGGTCGCTAACTATGGCTACACCTTC.

As regards this clonotype: A much larger clone lies one base from this, so it may be a read error. The chain joins TRBV6-2 or TRBV6-3 to TRBJ1-2; 10 nucleotides align to TRBD1. Germline V gene sequence: CDR1 MNHEY, CDR2 SVGEGT. The CDR3 is 14 amino acids. V trimming: 2 bases; J trimming: 8 bases; junction bases outside the gene matches: 5. The CDR3 sequence: CASSYRDRGRGYTF. CDR3 nucleotide sequence: TGTGCCAGCAGTTACCGGGACAGGGGTCGCGGCTACACCTTC.

This clonotype was detected ten times or more. The chain uses TRBV27 and TRBJ2-7; 9 bases agree with TRBD1. The CDR3 runs 15 residues. J gave up 6 bases and V 3 bases, and 9 bases lay outside the gene matches. The germline V gene has CDR1 MNHEY and CDR2 SMNVEV (reference sequence). Here the CDR3 DNA reads TGTGCCAGCAGTTTCGAGACAGGGGGTCTCAGCGAGCAGTACTTC. Encoded protein: CASSFETGGLSEQYF.

This clonotype was picked up many times. The genes are TRBV7-2 and TRBJ2-5; unclear D gene. The CDR3 runs to 13 residues. CDR1 is SGHTA and CDR2 is FQGNSA in the germline V gene. Trimming removed 4 bases from V and 1 base from J, with 7 bases in between. The CDR3 protein is CASSSEVQETQYF. Here the CDR3 DNA reads TGTGCCAGCAGCTCAGAGGTCCAAGAGACCCAGTACTTC.

This chain uses TRBV6-2 or TRBV6-3 with TRBJ2-7; no clear D. Trimming shortened V by 2 bases and J by 1 base, and 9 bases separated the two germline ends. Germline CDR1 reads MNHEY; CDR2 reads SVGEGT. The length of the CDR3 is 14 residues. Here the CDR3 DNA reads TGTGCCAGCAGTTACCTTGGAGATTCCTACGAGCAGTACTTC. It translates to CASSYLGDSYEQYF.

This clonotype was recorded many times. J is TRBJ2-2 and V is TRBV20-1, with 7 nucleotides matching TRBD2. The CDR3 totals 13 residues. The trim removed 3 bases at V and 7 bases at J, leaving 5 bases unmatched. Germline lookup yields CDR1 DFQATT and CDR2 SNEGSKA (reference sequence). The CDR3 loop reads CSARRESGGELFF. For the CDR3, the DNA is TGCAGTGCTAGGCGGGAGTCGGGCGGGGAGCTGTTTTTT.

This clonotype appeared many times. CDR3 protein: CASSFTKAGYEQYF. Here the CDR3 DNA reads TGCGCCAGCAGCTTCACAAAAGCGGGCTACGAGCAGTACTTC. The chain links TRBV5-1 to TRBJ2-7; possibly TRBD2 for D (6 bases). Germline CDR1 and CDR2: SGHRS and YFSETQ. Trimming pared 2 bases from V and 3 bases from J, leaving 12 bases between. CDR3 size: 14 residues.